Listed below are T cell receptor beta chains from one sample, sequenced in a study of shared clonotypes between healthy human individuals. Using immunoSEQ multiplex PCR, the repertoire was profiled, and TCRdb retains in-frame clones only, with some absent. The sample consists of more than 1 million clones, roughly 74% of them appearing once. Sequenced sample: memory CD4+ T cells from PBMCs. The receptors come from a man younger than 35 in good health. Some clones in this sample may be carry-over from other donors' samples. Each CDR3 is given without its conserved first and last residue. Only some rows state a clone size, as once, few, many or a class for expanded clones.

abundance: NA
v_gene: TRBV29-1
CDR3aa: SHTSGVTDTQY

abundance: NA
v_gene: TRBV6-5
CDR3aa: ASRGGQMYNSPLH

abundance: NA
v_gene: TRBV19
CDR3aa: ASSAIGTIENTEAF

abundance: NA
v_gene: TRBV2
CDR3aa: ARGTSGRKGEQY

abundance: NA
v_gene: TRBV20-1
CDR3aa: SAPAREQF

abundance: NA
v_gene: TRBV28
CDR3aa: ASSFRGETQY

abundance: few
v_gene: TRBV4-2
CDR3aa: ASSQGWLAGDNEQF

abundance: NA
v_gene: TRBV6-6
CDR3aa: ASSYPAGDYEQY

abundance: NA
v_gene: TRBV9
CDR3aa: ASSVAGAEDTQY

abundance: NA
v_gene: TRBV15
CDR3aa: ATSRIRVMQETQY

abundance: NA
v_gene: TRBV30
CDR3aa: AWSTSYGNTIY

abundance: few
v_gene: TRBV9
CDR3aa: ASSGTSLGETQY

abundance: NA
v_gene: TRBV5-6
CDR3aa: ASSLHPLQQY

abundance: NA
v_gene: TRBV19
CDR3aa: ASRGASGRWFAGELF

abundance: NA
v_gene: TRBV27
CDR3aa: ASRGLAGKVNYNEQF

abundance: NA
v_gene: TRBV5-1
CDR3aa: ASMLFGAGYNEQF

abundance: once
v_gene: TRBV6-1
CDR3aa: ASRVPGPTYEQY

abundance: once
v_gene: TRBV5-4
CDR3aa: ASSPGTPGNTIY

abundance: few
v_gene: TRBV19
CDR3aa: ASNPGWAFNQPQH

abundance: NA
v_gene: TRBV27
CDR3aa: ASSLSSGGISGNTIY

abundance: NA
v_gene: TRBV30
CDR3aa: AWGDGATEAF

abundance: NA
v_gene: TRBV5-1
CDR3aa: ASSTGQGNEKLF

abundance: NA
v_gene: TRBV9
CDR3aa: ASSPFPYNEQF

abundance: NA
v_gene: TRBV9
CDR3aa: ASSVEGAANYGYT

abundance: NA
v_gene: TRBV11-3
CDR3aa: ASSPGLAVHNEQF

abundance: NA
v_gene: TRBV11-2
CDR3aa: ASSLLLAGSYNEQF

abundance: NA
v_gene: TRBV28
CDR3aa: ASSYGGSTNEKLF

abundance: NA
v_gene: TRBV29-1
CDR3aa: SAARGQDPNYGYT

abundance: once
v_gene: TRBV4-2
CDR3aa: ASSALRETNYGYT

abundance: NA
v_gene: TRBV7-2
CDR3aa: ASSQKTRYNEQF

abundance: NA
v_gene: TRBV18
CDR3aa: ASSPIGQEGSYEQY